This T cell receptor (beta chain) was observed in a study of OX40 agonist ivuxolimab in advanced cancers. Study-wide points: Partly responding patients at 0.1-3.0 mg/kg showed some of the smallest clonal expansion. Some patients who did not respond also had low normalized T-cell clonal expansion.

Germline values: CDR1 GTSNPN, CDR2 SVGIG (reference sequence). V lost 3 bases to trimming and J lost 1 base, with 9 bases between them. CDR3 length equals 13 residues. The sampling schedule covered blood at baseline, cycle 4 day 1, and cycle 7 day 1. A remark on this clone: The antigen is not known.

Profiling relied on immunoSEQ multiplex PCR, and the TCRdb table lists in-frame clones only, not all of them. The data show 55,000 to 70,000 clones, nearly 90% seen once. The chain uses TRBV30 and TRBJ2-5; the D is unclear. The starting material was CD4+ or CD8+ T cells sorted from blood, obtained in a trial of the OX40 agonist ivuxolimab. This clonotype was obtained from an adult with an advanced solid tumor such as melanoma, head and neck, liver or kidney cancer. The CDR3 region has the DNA TGTGCCTGGAGGTTGCCTCCCCAAGAGACCCAGTACTTC. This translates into CAWRLPPQETQYF.